Listed below are T cell receptor beta chains from one sample, sequenced in a study of cytomegalovirus exposure and HLA in healthy donors. Profiled with immunoSEQ multiplex PCR; TCRdb holds only in-frame clones, not every one. The data hold some 140,000 clones, with 65% to 70% observed a single time. Sequenced: PBMCs. Receptor source: a human donor in good health. Both conserved end residues are part of each CDR3. A D gene is named only where the DNA matches it firmly. For some rows the clone size is stated as once, few or many, or as a class when expanded; others skip it.

d_call	v_call	clone_size	j_call	cdr3_nt	cdr3_aa
TRBD2	TRBV7-9	NA	TRBJ2-1	TGTGCCAGCAGCTTAACACTAGCGGGAGGGGGCGAGCAGTTCTTC	CASSLTLAGGGEQFF
NA	TRBV5-1	NA	TRBJ2-3	TGCGCCAGCAGCTTCTCAACAGCCAGCACTAGCACAGATACGCAGTATTTT	CASSFSTASTSTDTQYF
TRBD2	TRBV2	NA	TRBJ2-7	TGTGCCAGCAACTCGGGGGGGGGTTACGAGCAGTACTTC	CASNSGGGYEQYF
TRBD2	TRBV5-1	few	TRBJ2-1	TGCGCCAGCAGCACAGGACTAGCGGGAGGCCCCTACAATGAGCAGTTCTTC	CASSTGLAGGPYNEQFF
TRBD2	TRBV6-1	NA	TRBJ2-7	TGTGCCAGCAGTGAACAAACGGTCGGGGGGGACGAGCAGTACTTC	CASSEQTVGGDEQYF
TRBD1	TRBV9	NA	TRBJ2-3	TGTGCCAGCAGCGACAGCCCGGACAGGACGCAGTATTTT	CASSDSPDRTQYF
TRBD1	TRBV28	NA	TRBJ2-3	TGTGCCAGCAGTGGTGCCGGGACAGGGGGCGGCAATACGCAGTATTTT	CASSGAGTGGGNTQYF
NA	TRBV6-5	NA	TRBJ1-1	TGTGCCAGCAGTTACGACAGCCTGAACACTGAAGCTTTCTTT	CASSYDSLNTEAFF
NA	TRBV11-2	NA	TRBJ1-1	TGTGCCAGCAGCTTAGAATCATGGAACACTGAAGCTTTCTTT	CASSLESWNTEAFF
NA	TRBV9	NA	TRBJ1-6	TGTGCCAGCAGCGTAGGACAGCGAAATTCACCCCTCCACTTT	CASSVGQRNSPLHF
TRBD1	TRBV4-3	once	TRBJ2-5	TGCGCCAGCAGCGCTTACAGGGGTTCTGGTGAGACCCAGTACTTC	CASSAYRGSGETQYF
NA	TRBV5-5	once	TRBJ2-3	TGTGCCAGCAGCTTGGCCGGGGAGGATCCAGATACGCAGTATTTT	CASSLAGEDPDTQYF
NA	TRBV19	once	TRBJ2-3	TGTGCCAGTAGTGGGGCGGGGGCGGGCCTGACAGATACGCAGTATTTT	CASSGAGAGLTDTQYF
NA	TRBV5-5	NA	TRBJ2-7	TGTGCCAGCAGCTTGGTGGGGGGAAGCTCCTACGAGCAGTACTTC	CASSLVGGSSYEQYF
NA	TRBV12-2	few	TRBJ2-7	TGTGCAAGTCGCTTAGGAGAACGGGACACCGTCTACGAGCAGTACTTC	CASRLGERDTVYEQYF
NA	TRBV9	NA	TRBJ2-7	TGTGCCAGCAGCCCGGGGTCGGTCTACGAGCAGTACTTC	CASSPGSVYEQYF
NA	TRBV28	NA	TRBJ2-1	TGTGCCACCAGGGGGGGGTGGCTAGCGGTGAACAATGAGCAGTTCTTC	CATRGGWLAVNNEQFF
NA	TRBV5-5	NA	TRBJ1-4	TGTGCCAGCAGCGCACCAACAGGGGAAAAACTGTTTTTT	CASSAPTGEKLFF
NA	TRBV29-1	NA	TRBJ2-2	TGCAGCGTTCAGGGTGCCGGCCGGGAGCTGTTTTTT	CSVQGAGRELFF
TRBD1	TRBV2	NA	TRBJ1-2	TGTGCCAGCAGGCCTGAGGACAGGGGACAAGTTGGGGGCTACACCTTC	CASRPEDRGQVGGYTF
TRBD1	TRBV28	few	TRBJ2-3	TGTGCCAGCAGTTCCCGGACAGGGACGAGGAGAGATACGCAGTATTTT	CASSSRTGTRRDTQYF
TRBD1	TRBV28	NA	TRBJ2-4	TGTGCCAGCAGTTCACCTAAGGACAGGGCAAACATTCAGTACTTC	CASSSPKDRANIQYF
NA	TRBV27	NA	TRBJ1-5	TGTGCCAGCAGTAAAGGGGTGGGCAATCAGCCCCAGCATTTT	CASSKGVGNQPQHF
NA	TRBV27	NA	TRBJ2-5	TGTGCCAGCCGCCCGGCGGGTTTACGGGAGACCCAGTACTTC	CASRPAGLRETQYF
TRBD1	TRBV5-1	NA	TRBJ2-7	TGCGCCAGCAGCTTGGGACAGGGACCCTACGAGCAGTACTTC	CASSLGQGPYEQYF
NA	TRBV18	NA	TRBJ1-2	TGTGCCAGCTCATTACCGACAGACGCTTATGGCTACACCTTC	CASSLPTDAYGYTF